This record covers a single TCR beta chain. This clone's antigen is unknown. No quality values exist for individual bases; no much larger clone is one base distant. This specimen comes from a study of shared clonotypes between healthy human individuals (dated by TCRdb to 2019 to 2021). With regard to the full study: A couple of women and a few men aged 18 to 49 years were included in the cohort. The study deeply sequenced blood TCR repertoires of about five healthy adults to estimate repertoire size and the extent of clonotype sharing between individuals. Per donor, leukapheresis produced somewhere between about 0.94 and 9.5 billion PBMCs. To increase sequencing depth and limit assay-specific biases, TCR repertoire library preparation and sequencing were carried out by different laboratories using diverse techniques.

Its CDR3 holds 16 amino acids, cysteine through phenylalanine. This entry keeps only the CDR3 DNA: 48 bases, framed from base 1. Reading the germline V gene (reference sequence) gives CDR1 SGHNT and CDR2 YYREEE. Trimming at the junction amounts to 2 bases on V and 0 bases on J, and the germline ends lie 13 bases apart. What the research found in general, with its limitations: Sampling was restricted to blood, and TCR repertoires in tissue are likely to differ from TCR repertoires in blood. Pairwise subsampling indicated that sequencing depth was expected to affect the degree of clonotype sharing among donors. The small number of donors limited the genetic and exposure-history diversity represented.

Using the deep immunoSEQ assay, TCR CDR3 regions were amplified from genomic DNA by multiplex PCR. Extracted genomic DNA from each cell subset was spread evenly across all wells of several immunoSEQ 96-well plates, with each plate serving as a replicate. For unsorted PBMC, each replicate PCR was loaded with approximately 330 ng genomic DNA, equivalent to tens of thousands of T cell genomes. Unsorted PBMC genomic DNA was sequenced across ten immunoSEQ deep assay plates. Purified libraries were measured with a Qubit 3.0 fluorometer, size-checked on a Bioanalyzer 2100, and measured again with the KAPA Library Quantification kit. Each immunoSEQ 96-well plate was sequenced on its own single-read 150-cycle Illumina NextSeq 550 flow cell. From the authors' description of their analysis: Because only junctional sequences without quality scores were contained in the immunoSEQ output, filtering matching that applied to full-length reads could not be performed. Sequences were annotated with PyIR, a Python wrapper for IgBLAST v1.9, using IMGT germline references to assign V/J genes and CDR3. Reads were removed for weak V/J assignments (E-value above 1e-6), missing CDR3, stop codons, out-of-frame junctions, or ambiguous translated residues. A V3J clonotype was defined by an identical inferred V gene, J gene, and CDR3 amino acid sequence. The percentage overlap between two repertoires was calculated by dividing the number of shared unique clonotypes by the size of the smaller repertoire. Three approaches were used to assess repertoire richness: RTK rarefaction, the Chao1 estimator, and Recon v2.1 estimates of unobserved clonotypes. TCRdb retrieved this table from immuneACCESS and kept in-frame rearrangements only. Not all clones are present; in checked studies, unresolved V genes account for under half, and no reason is known for the remainder. D and trimming come from the DNA, and the V and J calls and clone size come from that table. The sample records hundreds of thousands of clones, around 78% of which are singletons. Around 12% of the sample rests with the top ten.

The donors were healthy, HIV-negative adults with no recently reported acute infections or vaccinations. Only Caucasian adults living in Nashville, Tennessee, USA were represented among the donors. In the unsorted samples, approximately 85 million PBMCs were counted, and genomic DNA was extracted using the QIAamp DNA Blood Mini kit. Blood was obtained by leukapheresis, after which PBMCs were separated by Ficoll-Histopaque density gradient centrifugation and cryopreserved in liquid nitrogen vapor phase. Material: PBMCs. This clonotype was obtained from a middle-aged woman in good health. Some clones in this sample may be carry-over from other donors' samples. The chain is assembled from TRBV5-4 and TRBJ2-3; no D segment can be confidently identified. The CDR3 loop reads CASSFRRASSTDTQYF. The nucleotides read TGTGCCAGCAGCTTCAGGCGAGCCTCTAGCACAGATACGCAGTATTTT.